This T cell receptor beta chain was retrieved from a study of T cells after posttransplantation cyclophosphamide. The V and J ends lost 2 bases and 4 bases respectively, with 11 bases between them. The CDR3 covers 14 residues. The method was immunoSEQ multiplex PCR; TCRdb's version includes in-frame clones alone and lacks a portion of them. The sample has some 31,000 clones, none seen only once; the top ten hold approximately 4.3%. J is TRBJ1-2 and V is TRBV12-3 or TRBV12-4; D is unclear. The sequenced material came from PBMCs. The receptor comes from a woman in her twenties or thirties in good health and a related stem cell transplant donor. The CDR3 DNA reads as TGTGCCAGCAGTTTATACCCAGCTAGCTATGGCTACACCTTC. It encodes CASSLYPASYGYTF.